The 6 T cell receptor beta chains presented below share a single source sample, sequenced in a study of cytotoxic CD8 clonotypes in ibrutinib-treated CLL. Produced via immunoSEQ multiplex PCR; TCRdb's table is partial and in-frame only. The sample contains 160,000 or so clones, 70% to 90% of which appear only once. The input for sequencing was PBMCs, taken at disease progression, from a patient treated with ibrutinib. The origin of the receptors is a human donor with chronic lymphocytic leukemia.

The genes are TRBV7-9 and TRBJ2-1; D is undetermined. V lost 3 bases to trimming and J lost 0 bases, with 12 bases between them. This CDR3 spans 16 amino acids. Germline CDR1 reads SEHNR; CDR2 reads FQNEAQ (reference sequence). The CDR3 here is CASSLNVRNSYNEQFF. The CDR3 DNA reads TGTGCCAGCAGCTTGAACGTAAGGAACTCCTACAATGAGCAGTTCTTC.

The genes are TRBV19 and TRBJ2-6; D is unclear. The V gene lost 7 bases and the J gene lost 3 bases, with 4 bases spanning the gap. The CDR3 has 12 amino acids. Germline lookup yields CDR1 LNHDA and CDR2 SQIVND (reference sequence). Written as DNA, the CDR3 is TGTGCCAGTATGGGTGGGGCCAACGTCCTGACTTTC. Its translation: CASMGGANVLTF.

The chain uses TRBV18 and TRBJ2-1, with 9 bases that match TRBD2. Per germline, CDR1 KGHSH and CDR2 LQKENI. There are 15 residues in the CDR3. J was trimmed by 3 bases and V by 6 bases; bases with no gene match: 6. The CDR3 loop is CASSLGLARYNEQFF. CDR3 bases: TGTGCCAGCTCCCTTGGACTAGCGCGCTACAATGAGCAGTTCTTC.

The V gene is TRBV9, the J gene TRBJ2-7; the match to TRBD2 covers 15 bases. The CDR3 extends over 17 amino acids. V trimming: 4 bases; J trimming: 4 bases; junction bases outside the gene matches: 9. CDR1 is SGDLS, CDR2 YYNGEE, per germline. CDR3 residues: CASSPGLAGGPRYEQYF. The DNA for the CDR3 is TGTGCCAGCAGCCCTGGACTAGCGGGAGGGCCTCGGTACGAGCAGTACTTC.

V and J are TRBV4-1 and TRBJ2-1; TRBD2 agrees at 12 bases. V shed 4 bases and J 3 bases; nucleotides not matched to a gene: 4. Germline V lookup: CDR1 MGHRA, CDR2 YSYEKL. This CDR3 has 16 amino acids. The CDR3 is CASSPLTSGGYNEQFF. Written as DNA, the CDR3 is TGCGCCAGCAGCCCCTTGACTAGCGGGGGCTACAATGAGCAGTTCTTC.

The rearrangement links TRBV7-9 to TRBJ1-2; D may be TRBD1 (5 bases). Trimming left V 1 base short and J 4 bases short, with 13 bases between. The CDR3 is 15 residues long. CDR1 and CDR2 (germline): SEHNR, FQNEAQ (reference sequence). As DNA, the CDR3 is TGTGCCAGCAGCTTAGAGGGGATTACCTCCTATGGCTACACCTTC. Its translation: CASSLEGITSYGYTF. Drawing the rest from reference TRBV7-9 and TRBJ1-2, the complete variable domain is DTGVSQNPRHKITKRGQNVTFRCDPISEHNRLYWYRQTLGQGPEFLTYFQNEAQLEKSRLLSDRFSAERPKGSFSTLEIQRTEQGDSAMYLCASSLEGITSYGYTFGSGTRLTVV.